This passage covers 3 T cell receptor beta chains from one sample sequenced in a study of T-cell reconstitution after alpha-beta-depleted transplantation in children. Preparation of the TCRbeta library involved a method that used unique molecular identifiers. TCRdb processed the PCR reads anew with MiXCR; each CDR3 protein has one entry. The sample records roughly 790,000 distinct CDR3 sequences, less than 20% being singletons. Source: PBMCs, mostly from graft donor cells, taken 360 days after TCRalphabeta/CD19-depleted stem cell transplant. The source is a male patient aged 5 to 17 who had a stem cell transplant for acute lymphoblastic leukemia, so the T cells may come from the graft donor.

The gene calls are TRBV5-1 and TRBJ2-1; 9 nucleotides match TRBD2. Germline V gene sequence: CDR1 SGHRS, CDR2 YFSETQ. Trimming removed 2 bases from V and 15 bases from J; junction bases left unmatched: 9. This CDR3 comprises 13 residues. The CDR3 sequence: CASSFQIAGELFF. The CDR3 DNA is TGCGCCAGCAGCTTTCAAATAGCGGGAGAACTGTTCTTC.

This clonotype has just a few counts. The chain combines TRBV9 with TRBJ2-7; D remains ambiguous. Germline V gene sequence: CDR1 SGDLS, CDR2 YYNGEE. CDR3 length equals 14 residues. V was shortened by 0 bases and J by 6 bases, with 13 bases between the two germline ends. The CDR3 protein is CASSVGVRMGEQYF. The DNA of the CDR3 is TGTGCCAGCAGCGTAGGCGTTAGAATGGGCGAGCAGTACTTC. Combining the CDR3 with reference TRBV9 and TRBJ2-7 gives the whole variable domain DSGVTQTPKHLITATGQRVTLRCSPRSGDLSVYWYQQSLDQGLQFLIQYYNGEERAKGNILERFSAQQFPDLHSELNLSSLELGDSALYFCASSVGVRMGEQYFGPGTRLTVT.

This clonotype has at least ten counts. The chain combines TRBV29-1 with TRBJ2-5, with a tentative D call TRBD2 (6 bases). In germline, CDR1 is SQVTM, CDR2 ANQGSEA. V was trimmed by 3 bases and J by 3 bases, leaving 14 bases between them. This CDR3 contains 14 residues. The CDR3 loop is CSVDVRRGKETQYF. CDR3 DNA sequence: TGCAGCGTTGATGTACGGAGGGGAAAAGAGACCCAGTACTTC.